The 27 T cell receptor beta chains listed next were all sequenced from one sample in a study of blood T cell repertoires in COVID-19. Data came from immunoSEQ multiplex PCR; TCRdb stores just in-frame clones and leaves some out. The sample includes 210,000 or so clones, less than 85% of them seen just once. Sequencing was done on a sample of peripheral blood. The receptors stem from a woman older than 75 with COVID-19, enrolled during active disease.

V usage is TRBV3-1 (or the pseudogene TRBV3-2) and J usage is TRBJ1-1, with D unclear. The CDR3 runs to 14 residues. V was cut by 0 bases and J by 10 bases, with 15 bases left in between. CDR1 is LGHDT and CDR2 is YNNKEL in the germline V gene (reference sequence). CDR3: CASSQEYRPAVAFF. The CDR3 DNA follows: TGTGCCAGCAGCCAAGAATATAGGCCGGCGGTAGCTTTCTTT.

The V gene is TRBV6-5, the J gene TRBJ2-6; D perhaps matches TRBD2 (5 bases). Per germline, CDR1 MNHEY and CDR2 SVGAGI. This CDR3 spans 15 amino acids. Trimming pared 2 bases from V and 0 bases from J, leaving 5 bases between. The CDR3 DNA reads as TGTGCCAGCAGTTACGAGGGCTCTGGGGCCAACGTCCTGACTTTC. It is translated as CASSYEGSGANVLTF.

The chain employs TRBV6-4 and TRBJ2-3; tentative D call: TRBD2 (6 bases). In germline, CDR1 is MRHNA, CDR2 SNTAGT. The CDR3 has 14 amino acids. V lost 2 bases and J 7 bases, leaving 13 bases between the germline ends. DNA of the CDR3: TGTGCCAGCAGTGACGGCCGGGGCGGGAATACGCAGTATTTT. Translating it yields CASSDGRGGNTQYF.

V is TRBV5-1 and J is TRBJ1-6; D remains ambiguous. V lost 0 bases and J lost 7, with 14 bases in between. Germline-derived CDR1 and CDR2 are SGHRS and YFSETQ. The CDR3 is 16 residues long. The CDR3 region is CASSLAPDLGNSPLHF. The CDR3 DNA follows: TGCGCCAGCAGCTTGGCCCCGGATCTAGGCAATTCACCCCTCCACTTT.

The J gene is TRBJ1-2, the V gene TRBV6-5, with 8 positions matching TRBD1. Germline V lookup: CDR1 MNHEY, CDR2 SVGAGI. V shed 2 bases, J shed 2 bases, and the junction held 4 bases outside the gene matches. The CDR3 has 15 residues. The CDR3 protein is CASSYLRDRNYGYTF. DNA of the CDR3: TGTGCCAGCAGTTACCTCCGGGACAGGAACTATGGCTACACCTTC.

The chain couples TRBV15 to TRBJ2-3; 7 bases align to TRBD2. V shed 0 bases, J shed 5 bases, and the junction held 5 bases outside the gene matches. Germline V gives CDR1 LNHNV, CDR2 YYDKDF (reference sequence). CDR3 length: 15 residues. The CDR3 DNA sequence: TGTGCCACCAGCAGAGATTCCGGGGAGGGAGATACGCAGTATTTT. Protein product: CATSRDSGEGDTQYF.

The genes are TRBV19 and TRBJ2-2; D is uncertain. CDR3 length: 14 amino acids. Germline CDR1 is LNHDA and CDR2 is SQIVND (reference sequence). The V end lost 2 bases, the J end lost 1 base, and 5 bases lay between the germline ends. The CDR3, as DNA: TGTGCCAGTAGTATACTCCGGAACACCGGGGAGCTGTTTTTT. Translation: CASSILRNTGELFF.

This chain uses TRBV9 with TRBJ2-7; 8 positions match TRBD2. Germline CDR1 and CDR2: SGDLS and YYNGEE. The V segment lost 1 base and the J segment 4 bases; nucleotides outside the gene matches: 4. The CDR3 extends over 14 amino acids. CDR3 protein: CASSVSGGGYEQYF. The CDR3 region has the DNA TGTGCCAGCAGCGTATCAGGCGGGGGGTACGAGCAGTACTTC.

The rearrangement uses TRBV6-2 or TRBV6-3 and TRBJ1-5, with a tentative D call TRBD1 (6 bases). Germline lookup yields CDR1 MNHEY and CDR2 SVGEGT. This CDR3 contains 14 residues. Trimming pared 0 bases from V and 7 bases from J, leaving 10 bases between. The CDR3 sequence: CASSYSQQGQPQHF. CDR3 coding DNA: TGTGCCAGCAGTTACTCACAACAGGGACAGCCCCAGCATTTT.

J is TRBJ1-5 and V is TRBV28; D is unresolved. The V and J ends lost 6 bases and 7 bases respectively, with 13 bases between them. This CDR3 spans 13 amino acids. The germline gives CDR1 MDHEN, CDR2 SYDVKM. CDR3 loop: CASRPGGYQPQHF. The CDR3 DNA sequence: TGTGCCAGCAGGCCGGGAGGGTACCAGCCCCAGCATTTT.

The chain couples TRBV5-1 to TRBJ2-7; the D gene is possibly TRBD1 (6 bases). V lost 0 bases and J 3 bases, leaving 13 bases between the germline ends. The CDR3 covers 15 residues. CDR1 and CDR2 (germline): SGHRS, YFSETQ. The CDR3 coding sequence is TGCGCCAGCAGCTTGGCACAGGGACATTTCTACGAGCAGTACTTC. The encoded protein is CASSLAQGHFYEQYF.

The CDR3 DNA reads as TGTGCCAGCAGCCCAATAATCACGCGCGAGCAGTACTTC. Translation gives CASSPIITREQYF. The chain uses TRBV3-1 (or the pseudogene TRBV3-2) and TRBJ2-7; D gene uncertain. Looked up from germline, CDR1 is LGHDT and CDR2 is YNNKEL (reference sequence). V was shortened by 4 bases and J by 6 bases, with 13 bases between the two germline ends. The CDR3 contains 13 residues.

J is TRBJ1-5 and V is TRBV7-9; no definite D call. Trimming took off 6 bases at V and 7 bases at J, with 13 bases between the two ends. This CDR3 is 13 amino acids long. Germline CDR1 reads SEHNR; CDR2 reads FQNEAQ (reference sequence). The CDR3 protein is CASSKDQAQPQHF. CDR3 nucleotide sequence: TGTGCCAGCAGTAAAGACCAGGCCCAGCCCCAGCATTTT.

The CDR3 DNA follows: TGTGCCAGCAGCTTAGTTCCAGGGGTTGGCTACACCTTC. It specifies CASSLVPGVGYTF. The chain employs TRBV7-9 and TRBJ1-2; D perhaps matches TRBD1 (6 bases). The CDR3 is 13 amino acids. The germline gives CDR1 SEHNR, CDR2 FQNEAQ (reference sequence). V was clipped by 1 base and J by 7 bases, with 10 bases between them.

This clone was counted a few times. This chain uses TRBV5-4 with TRBJ2-5, with TRBD2 identical over 8 bases. V trimming: 4 bases; J trimming: 1 base; junction bases outside the gene matches: 6. Per the germline V gene, CDR1 is SGHNT and CDR2 is YYREEE (reference sequence). This CDR3 is built from 15 residues. CDR3 residues: CASSPLRGGQETQYF. The DNA for the CDR3 is TGTGCCAGCAGCCCGCTACGGGGGGGCCAAGAGACCCAGTACTTC.

This rearrangement joins TRBV19 to TRBJ1-2, with TRBD1 as a possible D gene (5 bases). Germline V gives CDR1 LNHDA, CDR2 SQIVND (reference sequence). The CDR3 is 12 residues long. The V end was cut by 5 bases, the J end by 8 bases, with 12 bases between. CDR3 bases: TGTGCCAGTAGTTTGACACGGGGGGGCTACACCTTC. Amino acids: CASSLTRGGYTF.

The CDR3 protein is CASSQDLRQGGTGELFF. In DNA form, the CDR3 reads TGTGCCAGCAGCCAAGACCTCCGACAGGGCGGCACCGGGGAGCTGTTTTTT. This sequence joins TRBV3-1 (or the pseudogene TRBV3-2) and TRBJ2-2, with 7 bases aligning to TRBD1. The CDR3 extends over 17 amino acids. Germline CDR1 is LGHDT and CDR2 is YNNKEL (reference sequence). The V gene end was trimmed by 0 bases and the J gene end by 4 bases; junction bases not matched to a gene: 8.

V usage is TRBV29-1 and J usage is TRBJ2-2; D remains unclear. The CDR3 loop spans 15 amino acids. Germline CDR1 and CDR2: SQVTM and ANQGSEA. V dropped 7 bases and J dropped 0 bases, with 15 bases sitting between them. CDR3 loop: CSATNPRTNTGELFF. The CDR3 bases are TGCAGCGCTACAAACCCCAGAACGAACACCGGGGAGCTGTTTTTT.

The chain is built from TRBV29-1 and TRBJ1-4; D unresolved. Germline V gives CDR1 SQVTM, CDR2 ANQGSEA. The length of the CDR3 is 13 residues. CDR3 nucleotides: TGCGGAGGAGTGGCAAGGGAACAGGAAAAACTGTTTTTT. Amino acids: CGGVAREQEKLFF. Using reference TRBV29-1 and TRBJ1-4 for the parts outside the CDR3, the full variable domain is SAVISQKPSRDICQRGTSLTIQCQVDSQVTMMFWYRQQPGQSLTLIATANQGSEATYESGFVIDKFPISRPNLTFSTLTVSNMSPEDSSIYLCGGVAREQEKLFFGSGTQLSVL.

This chain connects TRBV6-2 or TRBV6-3 to TRBJ2-5; D possibly corresponds to TRBD2 (5 bases). The CDR3 has 15 amino acids. Per germline, CDR1 MNHEY and CDR2 SVGEGT. V lost 6 bases to trimming and J lost 5 bases, with 19 bases between them. DNA for the CDR3: TGTGCCAGCAGCCCCCGGCACGGGGTGGGCGAGACCCAGTACTTC. Amino acids: CASSPRHGVGETQYF.

This rearrangement joins TRBV29-1 to TRBJ2-3; 7 bases match TRBD1. V dropped 6 bases and J dropped 2; count of bases not matched to a gene: 8. The length of the CDR3 is 14 residues. Germline V gene data show CDR1 as SQVTM and CDR2 as ANQGSEA. The CDR3 DNA follows: TGCAGCGTAGCCCCGGGACAGAACACAGATACGCAGTATTTT. Residues: CSVAPGQNTDTQYF.

This sequence joins TRBV20-1 and TRBJ1-2; 8 bases match TRBD1. With 5 bases clipped from V and 8 bases from J, the junction kept 4 bases outside the gene matches. From germline, CDR1 is DFQATT and CDR2 SNEGSKA (reference sequence). The CDR3 is made up of 11 amino acids. The CDR3 DNA reads TGCAGTGCTTGGACAGGGAAGGGCTACACCTTC. Translation gives CSAWTGKGYTF.

The CDR3 DNA reads TGCAGCGTTGCTACAGGGCGAAATGAAAAACTGTTTTTT. This translates into CSVATGRNEKLFF. The rearrangement uses TRBV29-1 and TRBJ1-4; perhaps TRBD1 as D (6 bases). The germline V and J ends were trimmed by 4 bases and 5 bases, with 11 bases remaining between them. There are 13 residues in the CDR3. Germline V CDR1 and CDR2: SQVTM, ANQGSEA.

V is TRBV5-5 and J is TRBJ2-5; 8 nucleotides match TRBD2. CDR1 and CDR2 from the germline V gene are SGHKS and YYEKEE (reference sequence). Trimming at V came to 4 bases and at J to 4 bases, leaving 9 bases not matched to a gene. There are 15 residues in the CDR3. This CDR3 is CASSPPGRVGETQYF. In nucleotides, the CDR3 is TGTGCCAGCAGCCCGCCCGGGAGGGTGGGAGAGACCCAGTACTTC. Looking up the rest from reference TRBV5-5 and TRBJ2-5 gives the full variable domain: DAGVTQSPTHLIKTRGQQVTLRCSPISGHKSVSWYQQVLGQGPQFIFQYYEKEERGRGNFPDRFSARQFPNYSSELNVNALLLGDSALYLCASSPPGRVGETQYFGPGTRLLVL.

This clone has just one count. This chain uses TRBV3-1 (or the pseudogene TRBV3-2) with TRBJ1-1; D gene unclear. Trimming pared 0 bases from V and 0 bases from J, leaving 8 bases between. Germline V gene lookup returns CDR1 LGHDT and CDR2 YNNKEL (reference sequence). CDR3 size: 15 residues. The CDR3, as DNA: TGTGCCAGCAGCCAAGAATCAGTCCTGAACACTGAAGCTTTCTTT. Its translation: CASSQESVLNTEAFF.

A few counts support this clone. One junction end disagrees with the germline gene, perhaps due to a read error. The V call is TRBV19, the J call TRBJ2-2; 10 bases fit TRBD2. CDR1 and CDR2 from the germline V gene are LNHDA and SQIVND (reference sequence). The CDR3 length is 16 residues. The CDR3 is CASCMYQLAGVGELFF. Written as DNA, the CDR3 is TGTGCCAGTTGTATGTACCAGCTAGCGGGGGTCGGGGAGCTGTTTTTT.

This clone was picked up one time. The genes are TRBV18 and TRBJ1-3; D is perhaps TRBD1 (5 bases). This CDR3 comprises 15 residues. Germline loops: CDR1 KGHSH, CDR2 LQKENI. Trimming took off 0 bases at V and 4 bases at J, with 10 bases between the two ends. The CDR3 is CASSPPGGIGNTIYF. In DNA form, the CDR3 reads TGTGCCAGCTCACCACCGGGGGGTATCGGAAACACCATATATTTT.